This T cell receptor beta chain was captured by sequencing in a study of cytomegalovirus exposure and HLA in healthy donors. Germline V CDR1 and CDR2: KGHSH, LQKENI. CDR3 length equals 19 residues. V shed 3 bases and J 0 bases; nucleotides not matched to a gene: 8. The primer mix had 60 Vbeta and 13 Jbeta primers. The data were produced by immunoSEQ multiplex PCR, yet TCRdb's version contains in-frame clones alone and is incomplete. This table has approximately 79,000 clones, 78% appearing once. The sequence came from a man aged 40-49 years in good health and CMV-seronegative. Sequences were obtained from PBMCs. The chain links TRBV18 to TRBJ2-3, with 14 nucleotides matching TRBD2. As DNA, the CDR3 is TGTGCCAGCTCACCGGGACTAGCGGGAGATCCATCTAGCACAGATACGCAGTATTTT. Protein product: CASSPGLAGDPSSTDTQYF.